This TCR beta chain was sequenced during a study of cytomegalovirus exposure and HLA in healthy donors (dated by TCRdb to 2015 to 2018). With regard to the full study: According to a later analysis, one platform produced both the 100 to 150 validation repertoires and the 666 repertoires of the first cohort. The study was designed to test whether signatures of past pathogen exposure could be identified by cataloging public T cell receptors. Along with the approximately 700-subject first cohort, a separate validation cohort of over a hundred different subjects was used. To predict cytomegalovirus infection status, the study combined high-throughput TCR immunosequencing, statistical association of individual TCRs with disease status, and machine learning.

The investigation overall reported the following: According to the authors, the approach could potentially be generalized to other disease states and immunological phenotypes. A few of the identified cytomegalovirus-associated TCR beta chains were confirmed in vitro to be specific for cytomegalovirus antigens. Subsequent analysis determined that TCRs grouped into clusters in the first cohort also showed a tendency toward co-occurrence across the roughly 130 validation repertoires, and 85% to 95% of cluster scores exceeded 0. The study listed 164 TCR beta chains as associated with cytomegalovirus. A later analysis had no HLA typing for the validation cohort, so co-occurrence there was scored across all 130 or so repertoires. The classifier was reported to diagnose cytomegalovirus status with high specificity and sensitivity in both the original cohort and the validation cohort. Most TCR sequences were seen in very few donors, while some public TCRs were found in many individuals.

Donors formed part of the validation cohort, which comprised fewer than 150 subjects and was distinct from the first cohort of 550 to 850 subjects. On this clone: Its specific antigen is unknown. Per-nucleotide qualities are absent, and no much larger clonotype sits a single base away.

From the germline V gene (reference sequence), CDR1 is GTSNPN and CDR2 is SVGIG. The CDR3 sequence holds 14 residues, the cysteine and phenylalanine included. Of the read, only the CDR3 DNA is kept; its 42 bases are in frame from base 1. Cut back by 1 base and 7 bases, the V and J ends lie 13 bases apart. Library preparation was by the immunoSEQ multiplex PCR assay. The authors processed their data as follows. A statistical classification framework was built for diagnosing cytomegalovirus status from the catalog of TCR beta chain sequences. Here the immuneACCESS table is served through TCRdb, limited to in-frame sequences with V and J called. Missing clones are a known gap in these copies; in checked studies unresolved V genes cover under half, and the rest lacks a known reason. The V and J calls and clone size come from that table; D and trimming were worked out from the DNA. Here the sample has approximately 210,000 clones; about 90% occur a single time. Clones ranked in the top ten supply around 3% of the sample.

Sequenced material: PBMCs. The TCR comes from a woman aged 18-35 years in good health and CMV-seronegative. The sequence is built from TRBV30 and TRBJ1-4; the D segment cannot be called with confidence. The nucleotide sequence reads TGTGCCTGGAGTGCCGGTCTGGTCGGTGAAAAACTGTTTTTT. Its protein is CAWSAGLVGEKLFF.